The clone carrying this TCR beta chain was seen a single time. Its specificity is unknown. Germline-derived CDR1 and CDR2 are SGHRS and YFSETQ. With 7 bases clipped from V and 4 bases from J, the junction kept 7 bases outside the gene matches. The CDR3 is 15 amino acids. Donors were ostensibly healthy at sampling, although undocumented immune exposures were probable. This sample was included in a study of cytomegalovirus exposure and HLA in healthy donors. Overall study findings and caveats: There were 150 to 200 TCR beta chains listed as cytomegalovirus-associated.

Primers included in the PCR were 60 Vbeta and 13 Jbeta primers. The table came from immunoSEQ multiplex PCR; TCRdb's copy has only in-frame clones and leaves some out. This sample carries about 140,000 clones, approximately 80% of them seen once, and the ten largest clones take 2% to 3%. The sequenced sample consisted of PBMCs. The chain joins TRBV5-1 to TRBJ2-2; 10 bases fit TRBD1. The TCR was taken from a woman aged 18-35 years in good health and CMV-seropositive. CDR3 in amino acids: CASFPGTGATGELFF. CDR3 DNA: TGCGCCAGCTTCCCCGGGACAGGGGCCACCGGGGAGCTGTTTTTT.